The 16 T cell receptor beta chains below all came from one sample that was sequenced in a study of blood T cell repertoires in COVID-19. Some clones are missing from TCRdb's copy, which holds only in-frame ones; the method was immunoSEQ multiplex PCR. The data contain more than 40,000 clones, less than 85% of them singletons. The source material was peripheral blood. These receptors all come from a man over 45 with acute or convalescent COVID-19.

The rearrangement uses TRBV30 and TRBJ2-3, with 7 nucleotides matching TRBD2. The CDR3 runs to 15 residues. Germline V gene lookup returns CDR1 GTSNPN and CDR2 SVGIG (reference sequence). V dropped 4 bases and J dropped 0; count of bases not matched to a gene: 7. CDR3 sequence: CAWTGGTASTDTQYF. DNA of the CDR3: TGTGCCTGGACGGGAGGCACCGCTAGCACAGATACGCAGTATTTT.

The chain combines TRBV6-5 with TRBJ2-7; TRBD1 is a possible D gene (6 bases). The germline V and J ends were trimmed by 8 bases and 0 bases, with 11 bases remaining between them. This CDR3 has 13 residues. CDR1 is MNHEY, CDR2 SVGAGI, per germline. The CDR3 protein is CASCPTGSYEQYF. For the CDR3, the DNA is TGTGCCAGCTGTCCGACAGGCTCCTACGAGCAGTACTTC.

The CDR3 DNA reads as TGTGCCAGCAGTTTAGGACACTACAATGAGCAGTTCTTC. As protein: CASSLGHYNEQFF. The chain recombines TRBV6-5 with TRBJ2-1, with D possibly TRBD1 on 5 matching bases. The CDR3 contains 13 residues. CDR1 and CDR2 from the germline V gene are MNHEY and SVGAGI. Between the trimmed V and J ends, which lost 4 bases and 3 bases, there was a span of 7 bases.

Worth noting for this clone: A read error may produce the germline difference seen at one junction end. The V gene is TRBV4-1, the J gene TRBJ2-1; 7 bases fit TRBD1. The CDR3 spans 14 residues. The germline CDR1 and CDR2 sequences are MGHRA and YSYEKL. The CDR3 coding sequence is TGCGCCAGCAGTCAAGACAGGGCGCAATATGAGCAGTTCTTC. Amino acid sequence: CASSQDRAQYEQFF.

The chain combines TRBV10-2 with TRBJ2-7, with D unresolved. Trimming took 7 bases from V and 3 from J, leaving 7 bases between them. CDR1 and CDR2 from the germline V gene are WSHSY and SAAADI. This CDR3 region has 11 residues. In DNA, the CDR3 is TGCGCCAGCAAAGGCGGCTACGAGCAGTACTTC. Protein: CASKGGYEQYF.

The CDR3 sequence is CASSLAGGSYEQYF. CDR3 DNA sequence: TGTGCCAGCAGCCTAGCGGGAGGGTCCTACGAGCAGTACTTC. J is TRBJ2-7 and V is TRBV3-1 (or the pseudogene TRBV3-2), with 11 bases matching TRBD2. Trimming took 4 bases from V and 1 from J; bases not matched to a gene: 0. The CDR3 sequence is 14 residues long. Germline assignment: CDR1 LGHDT and CDR2 YNNKEL (reference sequence).

The gene calls are TRBV28 and TRBJ2-2; D may be TRBD1 (6 bases). The CDR3 sequence is 14 residues long. Germline values: CDR1 MDHEN, CDR2 SYDVKM. V shed 3 bases and J shed 6 bases, with 11 bases lying between them. This CDR3 reads CASSFDRRAGELFF. The DNA of the CDR3 is TGTGCCAGCAGTTTCGACAGGCGGGCCGGGGAGCTGTTTTTT.

The genes are TRBV6-6 and TRBJ1-3; the D gene is possibly TRBD1 (5 bases). The CDR3 is 14 residues long. V shed 8 bases and J shed 0 bases, with 11 bases lying between them. Per germline, CDR1 MNHNY and CDR2 SVGAGI (reference sequence). The DNA of the CDR3 is TGTGCCAGCTCTGTGGACAACTCTGGAAACACCATATATTTT. Protein product: CASSVDNSGNTIYF.

The chain carries TRBV5-6 and TRBJ2-5; D possibly corresponds to TRBD1 (5 bases). Germline CDR1 and CDR2: SGHDT and YYEEEE. The CDR3 runs 13 residues. Trimming shortened V by 2 bases and J by 5 bases, and 10 bases separated the two germline ends. CDR3 sequence (DNA): TGTGCCAGCAGCTTTACAGGATCGGAGACCCAGTACTTC. Translated: CASSFTGSETQYF.

This chain joins TRBV5-1 and TRBJ2-5, with 8 nucleotides matching TRBD2. The CDR3 extends over 13 amino acids. V lost 5 bases and J lost 3; bases outside the gene matches: 3. Germline values: CDR1 SGHRS, CDR2 YFSETQ. The CDR3, as DNA: TGCGCCAGCAGGGCGGGGGGAGAAGAGACCCAGTACTTC. Translation: CASRAGGEETQYF.

V gene TRBV10-3 combines with J gene TRBJ2-3; no clear D. Germline assignment: CDR1 ENHRY and CDR2 SYGVKD. This CDR3 is built from 13 residues. V was cut by 6 bases and J by 2 bases, with 9 bases left in between. The CDR3 bases are TGTGCCATCAGCCTTAGCATCACAGATACGCAGTATTTT. Residues: CAISLSITDTQYF.

This rearrangement joins TRBV4-1 to TRBJ2-7; perhaps TRBD2 as D (6 bases). CDR1 is MGHRA and CDR2 is YSYEKL in the germline V gene. V was cut by 4 bases and J by 0 bases, with 16 bases left in between. The CDR3 extends over 16 amino acids. The CDR3 sequence is CASSRVGLGASYEQYF. In nucleotides, the CDR3 is TGCGCCAGCAGCCGCGTGGGACTGGGAGCCTCCTACGAGCAGTACTTC.

V and J are TRBV3-1 (or the pseudogene TRBV3-2) and TRBJ2-1; tentatively, D is TRBD1 (6 bases). The CDR3 has 14 amino acids. CDR1 and CDR2 from the germline V gene are LGHDT and YNNKEL (reference sequence). Trimming cost V 4 bases and J 7 bases, with 14 bases left between them. CDR3 DNA sequence: TGTGCCAGCAGCCCTTCGGACAGCTGGAATGAGCAGTTCTTC. Translation gives CASSPSDSWNEQFF.

V usage is TRBV3-1 (or the pseudogene TRBV3-2) and J usage is TRBJ1-1; TRBD1 aligns across 10 bases. The length of the CDR3 is 16 residues. The germline V gene has CDR1 LGHDT and CDR2 YNNKEL (reference sequence). V was pared by 3 bases and J by 7 bases, with 11 bases of the junction left unmatched. The chain's CDR3 is CASSHRQGAREGEAFF. In DNA, the CDR3 is TGTGCCAGCAGCCATCGACAGGGGGCGAGAGAAGGTGAAGCTTTCTTT.

The CDR3 protein is CASSPGQVYNEQFF. CDR3 sequence (DNA): TGTGCCAGCAGCCCCGGACAGGTGTACAATGAGCAGTTCTTC. This chain joins TRBV7-9 and TRBJ2-1; 7 bases match TRBD1. The V gene end was trimmed by 5 bases and the J gene end by 4 bases; junction bases not matched to a gene: 5. CDR1 SEHNR and CDR2 FQNEAQ come from the germline V gene (reference sequence). The CDR3 loop spans 14 amino acids.

The chain is built from TRBV5-4 and TRBJ2-1; 7 nucleotides match TRBD2. The CDR3 runs to 16 residues. Germline V CDR1 and CDR2: SGHNT, YYREEE (reference sequence). Germline trimming cut 7 bases from V and 3 bases from J; bases unmatched to any gene: 13. The chain's CDR3 is CASAHAGSGVYNEQFF. CDR3 nucleotide sequence: TGTGCCAGCGCACACGCGGGGAGCGGGGTCTACAATGAGCAGTTCTTC.